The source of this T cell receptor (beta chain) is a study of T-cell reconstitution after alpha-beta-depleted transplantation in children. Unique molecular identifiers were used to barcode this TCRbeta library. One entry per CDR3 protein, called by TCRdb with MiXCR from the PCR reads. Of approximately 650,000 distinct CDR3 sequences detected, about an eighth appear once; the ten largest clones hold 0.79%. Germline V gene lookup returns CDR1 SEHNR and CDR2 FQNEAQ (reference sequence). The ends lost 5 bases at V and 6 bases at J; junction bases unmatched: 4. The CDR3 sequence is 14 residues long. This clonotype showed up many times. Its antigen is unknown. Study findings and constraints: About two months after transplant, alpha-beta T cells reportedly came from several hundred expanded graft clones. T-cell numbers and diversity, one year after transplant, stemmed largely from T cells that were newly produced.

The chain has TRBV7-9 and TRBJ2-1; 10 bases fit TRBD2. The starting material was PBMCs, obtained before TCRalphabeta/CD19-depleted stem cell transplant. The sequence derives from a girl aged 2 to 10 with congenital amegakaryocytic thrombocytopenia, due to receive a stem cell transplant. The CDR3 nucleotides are TGTGCCAGCAGCCCGCCTAGCGGGGGCAATGAGCAGTTCTTC. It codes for CASSPPSGGNEQFF.